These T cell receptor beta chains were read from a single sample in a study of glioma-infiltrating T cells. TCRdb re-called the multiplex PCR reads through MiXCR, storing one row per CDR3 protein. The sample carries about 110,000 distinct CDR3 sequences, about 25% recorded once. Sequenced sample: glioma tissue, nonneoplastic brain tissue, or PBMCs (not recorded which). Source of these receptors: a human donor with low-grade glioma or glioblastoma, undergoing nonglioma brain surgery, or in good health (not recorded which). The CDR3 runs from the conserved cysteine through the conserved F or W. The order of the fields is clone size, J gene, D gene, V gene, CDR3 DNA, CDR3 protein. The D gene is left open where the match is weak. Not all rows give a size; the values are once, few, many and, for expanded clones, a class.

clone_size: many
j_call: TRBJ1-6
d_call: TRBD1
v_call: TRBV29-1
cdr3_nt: TGCAGCGCCCAGACAGGGGGGGATAATTCACCCCTCCACTTT
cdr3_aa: CSAQTGGDNSPLHF

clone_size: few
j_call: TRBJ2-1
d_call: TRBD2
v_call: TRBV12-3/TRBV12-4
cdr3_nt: TGTGCCAGCAGTACTAGCGGCAATGAGCAGTTCTTC
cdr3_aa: CASSTSGNEQFF

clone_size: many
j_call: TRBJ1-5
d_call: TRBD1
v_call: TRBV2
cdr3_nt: TGTGCCAGCAGCGAAAACCGGGACAGCAAACAGCCCCAGCATTTT
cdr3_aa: CASSENRDSKQPQHF

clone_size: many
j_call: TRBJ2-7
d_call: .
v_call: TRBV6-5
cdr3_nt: TGTGCCAGCAGTTACTTGGACGAGCAGTACTTC
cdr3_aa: CASSYLDEQYF

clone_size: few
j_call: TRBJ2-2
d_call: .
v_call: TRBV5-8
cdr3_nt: TGTGCCAGCAGCGGCGTCCTTAACACCGGGGAGCTGTTTTTT
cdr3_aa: CASSGVLNTGELFF

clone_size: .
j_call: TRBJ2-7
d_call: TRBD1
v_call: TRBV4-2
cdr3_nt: TGTGCCAGCAGCCAAGTCGCACAGGGGGTTTTTTCCTACGAGCAGTACTTC
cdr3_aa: CASSQVAQGVFSYEQYF

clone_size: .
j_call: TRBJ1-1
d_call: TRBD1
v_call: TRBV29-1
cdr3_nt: TGCAGCGCAGGGAGACAGGGAGGAACTGAAGCTTTCTTT
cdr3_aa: CSAGRQGGTEAFF

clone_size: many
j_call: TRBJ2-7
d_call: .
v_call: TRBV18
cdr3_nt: TGTGCCAGCTCACCGACATTTGGACCGAACGAGCAGTACTTC
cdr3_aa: CASSPTFGPNEQYF

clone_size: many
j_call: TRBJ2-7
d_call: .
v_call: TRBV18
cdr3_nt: TGTGCCAGCTCACCACCACAGTCCTACGAGCAGTACTTC
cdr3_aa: CASSPPQSYEQYF

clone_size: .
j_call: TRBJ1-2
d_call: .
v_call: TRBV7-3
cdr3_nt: TGTGCCAGCAGCTTAGGCGGAGCTAACTATGGCTGCACCTTC
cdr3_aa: CASSLGGANYGCTF

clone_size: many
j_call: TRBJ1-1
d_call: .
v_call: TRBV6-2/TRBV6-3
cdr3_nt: TGTGCCAGCTACCGGATTGGGTTGAACACTGAAGCTTTCTTT
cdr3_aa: CASYRIGLNTEAFF

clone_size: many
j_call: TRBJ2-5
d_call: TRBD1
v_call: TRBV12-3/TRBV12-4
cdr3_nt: TGTGCCAGCAGCCTCACGACAGGGGGCGCGGAGACCCAGTACTTC
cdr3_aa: CASSLTTGGAETQYF

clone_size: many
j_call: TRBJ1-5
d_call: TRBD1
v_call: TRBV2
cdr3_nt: TGTGCCAGCAGTGAAAGGGACAGGGGAACAGGACAGCCCCAGCATTTT
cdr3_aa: CASSERDRGTGQPQHF

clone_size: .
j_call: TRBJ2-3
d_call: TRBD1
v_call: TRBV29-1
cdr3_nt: TGCAGCGTTGAAGATCGAGACAGGGTAACAGATACGCAGTATTTT
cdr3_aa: CSVEDRDRVTDTQYF

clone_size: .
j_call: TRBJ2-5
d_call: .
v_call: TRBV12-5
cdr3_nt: TGTGCTAGTGGTACCGGGGGGCTTCCAGAGACCCAGTACTTC
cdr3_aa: CASGTGGLPETQYF

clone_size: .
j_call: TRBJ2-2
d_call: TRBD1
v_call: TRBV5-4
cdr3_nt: TGTGCCAGCAGCTTGAACAGGGGGTCCGGGGAGCTGTTTTTT
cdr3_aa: CASSLNRGSGELFF

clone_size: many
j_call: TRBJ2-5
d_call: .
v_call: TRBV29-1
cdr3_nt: TGCAGCGTTGCGGGTGGGCCGCAAGAGACCCAGTACTTC
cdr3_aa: CSVAGGPQETQYF

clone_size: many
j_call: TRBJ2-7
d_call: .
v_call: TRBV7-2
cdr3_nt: TGTGCCAGCAGCTTAGCTTCTCTTGGGGGCGGGGAGCAGTACTTC
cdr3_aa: CASSLASLGGGEQYF

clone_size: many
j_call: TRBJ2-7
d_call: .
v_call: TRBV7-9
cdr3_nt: TGTGCCAGCAGCCCACTGGGGGGCAAGTCCTACGAGCAGTACTTC
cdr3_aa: CASSPLGGKSYEQYF

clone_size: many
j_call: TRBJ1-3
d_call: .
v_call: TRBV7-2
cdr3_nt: TGTGCCAGCAGCTTCAACTCTGGAAACACCATATATTTT
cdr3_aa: CASSFNSGNTIYF

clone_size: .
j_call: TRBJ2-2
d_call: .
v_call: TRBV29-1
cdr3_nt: TGCAGCGTTCAACCGACCCGGGCCGGGGAGCTGTTTTTT
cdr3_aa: CSVQPTRAGELFF

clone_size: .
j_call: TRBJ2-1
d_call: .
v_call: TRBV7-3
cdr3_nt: TGTGCCAGCAGCTTACTGGCATTTCGGAAGGATGAGCAGTTCTTC
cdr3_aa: CASSLLAFRKDEQFF

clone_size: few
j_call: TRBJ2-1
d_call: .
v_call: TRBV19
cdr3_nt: TGTGCCAGTAGGACGGGGCTTTACAATGAGCAGTTCTTC
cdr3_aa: CASRTGLYNEQFF

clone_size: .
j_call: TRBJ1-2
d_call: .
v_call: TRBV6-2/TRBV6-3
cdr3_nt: TGTGCCAGCAGTCCCTGGACAGCCTATCTCTACACCTTC
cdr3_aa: CASSPWTAYLYTF

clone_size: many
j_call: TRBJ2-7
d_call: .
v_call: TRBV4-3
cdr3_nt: TGCGCCAGCAGCCAAGGTTACGGGAGCTACGAGCAGTACTTC
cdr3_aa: CASSQGYGSYEQYF

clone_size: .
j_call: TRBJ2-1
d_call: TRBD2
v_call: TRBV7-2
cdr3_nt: TGTGCCAGCAGCTTAGAAGCGGGAGGGCCGGGATATGAGCAGTTCTTC
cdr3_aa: CASSLEAGGPGYEQFF

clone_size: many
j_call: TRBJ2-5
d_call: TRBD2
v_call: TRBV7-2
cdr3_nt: TGTGCCAGCAGCAAGACGGCAGTTGCGGCGGGAGAACCCCAAGAGACCCAGTACTTC
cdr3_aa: CASSKTAVAAGEPQETQYF

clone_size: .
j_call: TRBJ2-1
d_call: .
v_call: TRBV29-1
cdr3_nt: TGCAGCGTGGCAGGGGGGGGCTCCTACAATGAGCAGTTCTTC
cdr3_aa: CSVAGGGSYNEQFF

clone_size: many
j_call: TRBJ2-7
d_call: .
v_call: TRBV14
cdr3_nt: TGTGCCAGCAGCCAGGGCCACGAGCAGTACTTC
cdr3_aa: CASSQGHEQYF

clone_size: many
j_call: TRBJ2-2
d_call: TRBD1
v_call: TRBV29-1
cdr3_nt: TGCAGCGTGGGGACAGGGAACACCGGGGAGCTGTTTTTT
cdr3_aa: CSVGTGNTGELFF

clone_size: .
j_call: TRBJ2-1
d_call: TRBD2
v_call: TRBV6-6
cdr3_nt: TGTGCCCGCAGTTACTCGGGACTAGCAGGGGTTAGCAATGAGCAGTTCTTC
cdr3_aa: CARSYSGLAGVSNEQFF

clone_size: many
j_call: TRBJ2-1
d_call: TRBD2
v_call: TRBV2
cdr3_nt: TGTGCCAGCTCGATGCCTAGCGGGGGGATCGATGAGCAGTTCTTC
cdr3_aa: CASSMPSGGIDEQFF

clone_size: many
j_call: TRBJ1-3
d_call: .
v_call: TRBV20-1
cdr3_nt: TGCAGTGCTAGGGGACCGCTCAACTCTGGAAACACCATATATTTT
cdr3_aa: CSARGPLNSGNTIYF

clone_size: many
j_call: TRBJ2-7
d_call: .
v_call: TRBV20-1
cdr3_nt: TGCAGTGCTAAGGACATCCTCTCCTACGAGCAGTACTTC
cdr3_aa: CSAKDILSYEQYF

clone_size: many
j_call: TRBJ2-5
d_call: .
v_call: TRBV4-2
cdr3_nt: TGTGCCAGCAGCCAAGAGCTGTTTGAGACCCAGTACTTC
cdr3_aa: CASSQELFETQYF

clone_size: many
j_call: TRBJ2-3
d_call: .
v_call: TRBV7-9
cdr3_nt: TGTGCCAGCAGCCCCCGGGCTAGCCTGGATACGCAGTATTTT
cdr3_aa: CASSPRASLDTQYF

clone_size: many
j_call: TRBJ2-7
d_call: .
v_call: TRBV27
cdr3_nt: TGTGCCAGCATGTATTCGTTCCGGGACCTCCCCTACGAGCAGTACTTC
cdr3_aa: CASMYSFRDLPYEQYF

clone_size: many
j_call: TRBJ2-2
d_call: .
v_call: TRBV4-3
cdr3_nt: TGCGCCAGCAGCCAAGAACGAGTCGCCGGGGAGCTGTTTTTT
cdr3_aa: CASSQERVAGELFF

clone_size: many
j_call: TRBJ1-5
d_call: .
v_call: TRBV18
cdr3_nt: TGTGCCAGCTCACCATGGACCCAGGGTATTTATCAGCCCCAGCATTTT
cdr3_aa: CASSPWTQGIYQPQHF

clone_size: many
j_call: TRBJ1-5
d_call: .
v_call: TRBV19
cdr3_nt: TGTGCCAGTAGCTCAACAGGGAATGAACAGCCCCAGCATTTT
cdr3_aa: CASSSTGNEQPQHF

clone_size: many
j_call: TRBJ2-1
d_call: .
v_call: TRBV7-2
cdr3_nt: TGTGCCAGCAGCTTAACCGCGGGTCAGGGCAATGAGCAGTTCTTC
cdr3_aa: CASSLTAGQGNEQFF

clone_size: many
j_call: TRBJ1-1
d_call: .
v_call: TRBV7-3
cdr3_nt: TGTGCCAGCAGCTTAACGGGCCAGGGAGAAGCTTTCTTT
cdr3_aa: CASSLTGQGEAFF

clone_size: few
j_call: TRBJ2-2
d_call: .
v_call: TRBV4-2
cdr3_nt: TGTGCCAGCAGCCAAAGTGAACATGCGAACACCGGGGAGCTGTTTTTT
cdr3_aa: CASSQSEHANTGELFF

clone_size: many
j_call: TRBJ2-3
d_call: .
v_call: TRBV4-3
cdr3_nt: TGCGCCAGCAGCCAAGGGGGGGCGAGAAATACGCAGTATTTT
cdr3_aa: CASSQGGARNTQYF

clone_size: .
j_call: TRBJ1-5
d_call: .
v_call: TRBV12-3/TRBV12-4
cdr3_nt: TGTGCCAGCAGATCGACTAGCGGGGCAGCAGATACGCAGCATTTT
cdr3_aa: CASRSTSGAADTQHF

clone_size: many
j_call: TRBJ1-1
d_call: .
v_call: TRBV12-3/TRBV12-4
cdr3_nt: TGTGCCAGCAGTTTGATCCAGAACACTGAAGCTTTCTTT
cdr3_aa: CASSLIQNTEAFF

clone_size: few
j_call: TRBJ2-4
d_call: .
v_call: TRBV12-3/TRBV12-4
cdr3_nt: TGTGCCAGCAGCAATATCCGGGGGCAGCTAGCCAAAAACATTCAGTACTTC
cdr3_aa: CASSNIRGQLAKNIQYF

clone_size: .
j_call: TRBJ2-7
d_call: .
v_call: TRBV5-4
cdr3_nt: TGTGCCAGCAGCTTGGCCGAACAGGGGGGGTACGAGCAGTACTTC
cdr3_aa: CASSLAEQGGYEQYF

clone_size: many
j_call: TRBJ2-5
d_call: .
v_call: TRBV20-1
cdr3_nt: TGCAGTGCTAGTACGGAGACCCAGTACTTC
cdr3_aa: CSASTETQYF

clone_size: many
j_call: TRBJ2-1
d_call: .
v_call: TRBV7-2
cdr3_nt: TGTGCCAGCAGCTTAGTGGTGTTTGAGCAGTTCTTC
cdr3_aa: CASSLVVFEQFF

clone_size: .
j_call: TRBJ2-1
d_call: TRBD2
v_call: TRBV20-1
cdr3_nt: TGCAGTGCCGGACTAGCGGGGGGTGAGCAGTTCTTC
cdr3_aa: CSAGLAGGEQFF

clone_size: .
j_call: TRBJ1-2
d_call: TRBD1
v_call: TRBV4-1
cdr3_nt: TGCGCCAGCAGCCAAGGGCGGCAGGGGGAACTTTATGACTACACCTTT
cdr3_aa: CASSQGRQGELYDYTF